The 30 T cell receptor beta chains presented below share a single source sample, sequenced in a study of T cells in narcolepsy. The table came from immunoSEQ multiplex PCR; TCRdb's copy has only in-frame clones and leaves some out. Among around 1,700 clones listed, roughly 25% were seen once. Antigens of these TCRs are unknown. Sequencing used cultured CD4+ T cells from cerebrospinal fluid. Receptors were obtained from a human donor with narcolepsy.

The rearrangement uses TRBV2 and TRBJ2-2; D perhaps matches TRBD2 (5 bases). The CDR3 runs 16 residues. Germline V CDR1 and CDR2: SNHLY, FYNNEI. The V end was cut by 5 bases, the J end by 3 bases, with 16 bases between. The CDR3 DNA follows: TGTGCCAGCAGTCCACCGGGGTTTCCGGACACCGGGGAGCTGTTTTTT. Protein product: CASSPPGFPDTGELFF.

By its share, this clone is medium-sized. The chain recombines TRBV6-1 with TRBJ1-4; possibly TRBD1 for D (5 bases). The germline V and J ends were trimmed by 4 bases and 0 bases, with 12 bases remaining between them. The CDR3 contains 16 residues. The germline gives CDR1 MNHNS, CDR2 SASEGT. CDR3 residues: CASSGVGGTTNEKLFF. The DNA of the CDR3 is TGTGCCAGCAGTGGCGTCGGGGGGACAACTAATGAAAAACTGTTTTTT.

This clone was counted only a few times. This chain uses TRBV5-5 with TRBJ2-7, with 11 bases aligning to TRBD2. The V gene's germline CDR1 is SGHKS and CDR2 YYEKEE (reference sequence). V shed 4 bases, J shed 5 bases, and the junction held 8 bases outside the gene matches. This CDR3 spans 15 amino acids. CDR3 loop: CASSPRLAGIHEQYF. Here the CDR3 DNA reads TGTGCCAGCAGCCCAAGACTAGCGGGGATCCACGAGCAGTACTTC.

This sequence joins TRBV7-9 and TRBJ1-1; D call uncertain. V lost 2 bases, J lost 1 base, and 5 bases lay in between. CDR3 length equals 13 residues. Germline V gene sequence: CDR1 SEHNR, CDR2 FQNEAQ (reference sequence). The CDR3 DNA is TGTGCCAGCAGCTTATCGGGGAACACTGAAGCTTTCTTT. This codes for CASSLSGNTEAFF.

In nucleotides, the CDR3 is TGTGCTAGTGGTTTGGTACGGGGCGGAACGAACACCGGGGAGCTGTTTTTT. This codes for CASGLVRGGTNTGELFF. The chain couples TRBV12-5 to TRBJ2-2, with D perhaps being TRBD1 or TRBD2 (5 bases each). In germline, CDR1 is LGHNT, CDR2 FRNRAP. The length of the CDR3 is 17 residues. Between the trimmed V and J ends, which lost 0 bases and 0 bases, there was a span of 11 bases.

Only a few counts were recorded for this clone. The chain recombines TRBV5-3 with TRBJ1-1; TRBD1 is a possible D gene (5 bases). TRBV5-3 is sorted into the ORF group, with uncertain function. The length of the CDR3 is 18 residues. Trimming removed 8 bases at V and 1 base at J, with 27 bases between. CDR3 nucleotides: TGTGCCAGCTCCCCAGTCGGGGGAAGAGAGCAGAAGAACACTGAAGCTTTCTTT. Translating it yields CASSPVGGREQKNTEAFF.

The rearrangement uses TRBV6-1 and TRBJ1-2; weak D call: TRBD1 (6 bases). CDR3 length: 15 residues. V was cut by 2 bases and J by 5 bases, with 15 bases left in between. The germline V gene encodes CDR1 MNHNS and CDR2 SASEGT. The CDR3 here is CASSESRGALYGYTF. CDR3 bases: TGTGCCAGCAGTGAATCTCGGGGGGCTCTATATGGCTACACCTTC.

For this clone: Only one base separates this from a far larger clonotype, so it likely reflects a read error. The V gene is TRBV4-3, the J gene TRBJ2-7; tentative D call: TRBD2 (7 bases). Germline V gene data show CDR1 as LGHNA and CDR2 as YSLEER. The CDR3 has 16 amino acids. CDR3 DNA sequence: TGCGCCCGCAGCCCCCTGGGGGGGGCCGGGTCCTACGAGCAGTACTTC. It codes for CARSPLGGAGSYEQYF.

This clone was seen a handful of times. This chain uses TRBV19 with TRBJ1-5, with TRBD1 identical over 11 bases. J was trimmed by 7 bases and V by 5 bases; bases with no gene match: 10. Germline CDR1 reads LNHDA; CDR2 reads SQIVND (reference sequence). The CDR3 consists of 16 residues. In DNA, the CDR3 is TGTGCCAGTAGTCTAGGACAGGGGGCGGGTGGACAGCCCCAGCATTTT. It translates to CASSLGQGAGGQPQHF.

Concerning this clone: A far larger clone is a single base away, which makes a read error likely. This CDR3 is also generated by other DNA sequences in the sample. This rearrangement joins TRBV4-2 to TRBJ1-4, with 9 bases aligning to TRBD1. Germline V gene lookup returns CDR1 LGHNA and CDR2 YNFKEQ. This CDR3 is 15 amino acids long. In nucleotides, the CDR3 is TGTGCCAGCAGCCAAGGATACGGGACAGGGATGGCGTTAATCTTT. Residues: CASSQGYGTGMALIF.

By frequency in the sample, this clone is large. The chain has TRBV5-4 and TRBJ1-1; tentative D call: TRBD1 (5 bases). V shed 2 bases and J shed 3 bases, with 11 bases lying between them. This CDR3 has 14 amino acids. Germline CDR1 and CDR2: SGHNT and YYREEE (reference sequence). The CDR3 loop reads CASSLPDSYTEAFF. The DNA of the CDR3 is TGTGCCAGCAGCTTACCCGACAGTTACACTGAAGCTTTCTTT.

In this sample, this clone turned up a few times. The chain carries TRBV11-2 and TRBJ1-1; no clear D gene. The germline V gene encodes CDR1 SGHAT and CDR2 FQNNGV. The CDR3 sequence is 14 residues long. Trimming pared 5 bases from V and 1 base from J, leaving 11 bases between. The DNA for the CDR3 is TGTGCCAGCAGCCAGGCGGCAGGGAACACTGAAGCTTTCTTT. Encoded protein: CASSQAAGNTEAFF.

The V call is TRBV2, the J call TRBJ1-2; D is unclear. This CDR3 is built from 18 residues. The ends were cut back, 5 bases at V and 0 bases at J, with 22 bases in the middle. The germline V gene has CDR1 SNHLY and CDR2 FYNNEI. CDR3 DNA sequence: TGTGCCAGCAGTTCCAATACAGTGGGCGTATCAGCTAACTATGGCTACACCTTC. The encoded protein is CASSSNTVGVSANYGYTF.

V and J are TRBV7-7 and TRBJ2-1; the D gene is possibly TRBD1 (5 bases). The V end lost 0 bases, the J end lost 8 bases, and 11 bases lay between the germline ends. The length of the CDR3 is 14 residues. CDR1 and CDR2 (germline): SSHAT, FNYEAQ (reference sequence). The CDR3 nucleotides read TGTGCCAGCAGCTTAGCGGGCAGGGTGGATGAGCAGTTCTTC. Encoded protein: CASSLAGRVDEQFF. The full variable domain, its missing parts supplied by reference TRBV7-7 and TRBJ2-1, is GAGVSQSPRYKVTKRGQDVTLRCDPISSHATLYWYQQALGQGPEFLTYFNYEAQPDKSGLPSDRFSAERPEGSISTLTIQRTEQRDSAMYRCASSLAGRVDEQFFGPGTRLTVL.

V usage is TRBV11-2 and J usage is TRBJ2-5; the D is unclear. Trimming pared 1 base from V and 4 bases from J, leaving 7 bases between. This CDR3 is 13 amino acids long. Germline V lookup: CDR1 SGHAT, CDR2 FQNNGV. The DNA for the CDR3 is TGTGCCAGCAGCTTAGCGACCGGAGAGACCCAGTACTTC. Its translation: CASSLATGETQYF.

Judged by abundance, this clone is large (0.1 to 1%). Other DNA sequences within the sample encode an identical CDR3. The chain carries TRBV15 and TRBJ2-5; the D is unclear. Germline V gene data show CDR1 as LNHNV and CDR2 as YYDKDF (reference sequence). This CDR3 has 15 residues. V dropped 0 bases and J dropped 2 bases, with 10 bases sitting between them. The CDR3 region is CATSRDRAEQETQYF. In DNA form, the CDR3 reads TGTGCCACCAGCAGAGATAGGGCAGAACAAGAGACCCAGTACTTC.

In its sample, this clone ranks as medium-sized. Here the CDR3 reads CASSSEQGGNTEAFF. As DNA, the CDR3 is TGCGCCAGCAGCAGTGAGCAGGGGGGAAACACTGAAGCTTTCTTT. V and J are TRBV5-1 and TRBJ1-1, with 7 bases matching TRBD1. V lost 4 bases and J lost 2; bases outside the gene matches: 8. Germline loops: CDR1 SGHRS, CDR2 YFSETQ. There are 15 residues in the CDR3.

V and J are TRBV28 and TRBJ1-3; possible D gene TRBD1, 6 bases. Between the trimmed V and J ends, which lost 2 bases and 0 bases, there was a span of 11 bases. The CDR3 contains 16 residues. From germline, CDR1 is MDHEN and CDR2 SYDVKM. CDR3 in amino acids: CASSLGTTSSGNTIYF. The DNA of the CDR3 is TGTGCCAGCAGTTTAGGGACAACCAGCTCTGGAAACACCATATATTTT.

V is TRBV6-5 and J is TRBJ1-3, with D possibly matching TRBD1 (6 bases). Germline V gives CDR1 MNHEY, CDR2 SVGAGI. There are 16 residues in the CDR3. V lost 4 bases to trimming and J lost 0 bases, with 13 bases between them. The chain's CDR3 is CASSLRQGSSGNTIYF. DNA of the CDR3: TGTGCCAGCAGTTTACGCCAGGGGAGCTCTGGAAACACCATATATTTT.

This chain joins TRBV4-1 and TRBJ2-7; 11 bases match TRBD2. V lost 2 bases to trimming and J lost 0 bases; unmatched junction nucleotides: 0. CDR3 size: 15 residues. Germline assignment: CDR1 MGHRA and CDR2 YSYEKL. CDR3 in DNA: TGCGCCAGCAGCCAACTAGCGGGGGGCTCCTACGAGCAGTACTTC. It yields the protein CASSQLAGGSYEQYF.

The chain has TRBV7-8 and TRBJ2-3; the D is unclear. The CDR3 has 13 amino acids. Germline CDR1 reads SGHVS; CDR2 reads FQNEAQ. V was trimmed by 2 bases and J by 6 bases, leaving 9 bases between them. CDR3 amino acids: CASSLNPRDTQYF. CDR3 bases: TGTGCCAGCAGCTTAAACCCCCGCGATACGCAGTATTTT. The variable domain in full, completed from reference TRBV7-8 and TRBJ2-3, reads GAGVSQSPRYKVAKRGQDVALRCDPISGHVSLFWYQQALGQGPEFLTYFQNEAQLDKSGLPSDRFFAERPEGSVSTLKIQRTQQEDSAVYLCASSLNPRDTQYFGPGTRLTVL.

This chain joins TRBV11-1 and TRBJ1-3; D gene ambiguous. Trimming took 3 bases from V and 2 from J, leaving 11 bases between them. Germline values: CDR1 SGHAT, CDR2 FQDESV (reference sequence). CDR3 length equals 15 residues. The CDR3 here is CASSLDGRTGNTIYF. The CDR3 coding sequence is TGTGCCAGCAGCTTGGACGGGAGGACTGGAAACACCATATATTTT.

This clone was counted between two and nine times. The CDR3 is CASSRTKTGGSGYTF. In DNA, the CDR3 is TGTGCCAGCAGCCGTACAAAGACAGGGGGCTCAGGCTACACCTTC. The chain couples TRBV7-9 to TRBJ1-2, with 10 bases aligning to TRBD1. The CDR3 loop spans 15 amino acids. Germline CDR1 reads SEHNR; CDR2 reads FQNEAQ (reference sequence). The J segment lost 8 bases and the V segment lost 5 bases, leaving 11 bases of the junction unmatched.

This clone was seen a handful of times. V and J are TRBV7-6 and TRBJ2-3, with D possibly TRBD1 on 6 matching bases. Germline CDR1 is SGHVS and CDR2 is FNYEAQ. V was pared by 5 bases and J by 0 bases, with 15 bases between. The CDR3 totals 16 residues. CDR3 coding DNA: TGTGCCAGCAGCGCCTTGGGACACCTTAGCACAGATACGCAGTATTTT. Encoded protein: CASSALGHLSTDTQYF.

This clone was observed a handful of times. A read error is likely here: a far larger clone is one base away. The chain couples TRBV5-6 to TRBJ1-6; a weak D match, TRBD1 (6 bases). The V end was cut by 2 bases, the J end by 7 bases, with 10 bases between. This CDR3 contains 14 residues. CDR1 is SGHDT, CDR2 YYEEEE, per germline. The CDR3 region has the DNA TGTGCCAGCAGCTTCGGACAGTCCAATTCACCCCTCCACTTT. Its translation: CASSFGQSNSPLHF.

On this clone itself: A far more abundant clone sits one base away, making this likely a read error. The chain has TRBV5-1 and TRBJ2-2; 10 nucleotides line up with TRBD2. J gave up 2 bases and V 4 bases, and 5 bases lay outside the gene matches. The germline gives CDR1 SGHRS, CDR2 YFSETQ. The CDR3 is made up of 16 amino acids. For the CDR3, the DNA is TGCGCCAGCAGCCCTCGGACTAGCGGAAACACCGGGGAGCTGTTTTTT. Encoded protein: CASSPRTSGNTGELFF.

This clone has only one observation. A far larger clone is just one base off, so this is likely a read error. V is TRBV29-1 and J is TRBJ1-2; no clear D. CDR3 length: 12 residues. Looked up from germline, CDR1 is SQVTM and CDR2 is ANQGSEA. This chain's CDR3 is CIVWAVNYGYTF. The CDR3 nucleotides read TGCATCGTTTGGGCCGTGAACTATGGCTACACCTTC.

This clone was observed a few times. The gene calls are TRBV12-1 and TRBJ1-1. TRBV12-1 is a pseudogene locus. This CDR3 is 14 amino acids long. The CDR3, as DNA: TGTGCCAGCAGGCTACCTGGGGGTAGGACTGAAGCTTTCTTT. It codes for CASRLPGGRTEAFF.

Sample share makes this clone medium-sized. This same CDR3 is encoded by further DNA sequences in the sample. The chain recombines TRBV6-1 with TRBJ1-2, with D maybe TRBD1 (5 bases). The CDR3 has 17 amino acids. Germline-derived CDR1 and CDR2 are MNHNS and SASEGT. V was pared by 4 bases and J by 3 bases, with 21 bases between. DNA of the CDR3: TGTGCCAGCAGTGGAAAGCCCGGGACCTCGGTATACTATGGCTACACCTTC. Translated, it gives CASSGKPGTSVYYGYTF.

The chain is built from TRBV7-6 and TRBJ1-6, with D maybe TRBD1 (6 bases). Per germline, CDR1 SGHVS and CDR2 FNYEAQ. The germline V and J ends were trimmed by 2 bases and 5 bases, with 10 bases remaining between them. There are 15 residues in the CDR3. The chain's CDR3 is CASSLRDNDNSPLHF. For the CDR3, the DNA is TGTGCCAGCAGCTTACGGGACAACGATAATTCACCCCTCCACTTT.